Listed below are T cell receptor beta chains from one sample, sequenced in a study of T-cell memory formation after mild COVID-19. TCRdb reanalysed the 5' RACE reads using MiXCR and keeps one entry per CDR3 protein. The data show about 130,000 distinct CDR3 sequences, with about a sixth seen just once and approximately 5.2% held by the top ten. Sequencing used PBMCs or a T cell subset sorted from them (not recorded which). All receptors come from a man younger than 30 who had mild COVID-19 (a few samples of this study predate the infection). Cell type and time point are not known. CDR3s include the opening cysteine and the closing phenylalanine or tryptophan. D genes are given only for firm matches. The listing skips clone size in some rows; elsewhere it reads once, few, many or a size class.

j_gene | abundance | v_gene | d_gene | CDR3aa | CDR3nt
TRBJ2-7 | few | TRBV4-1 | TRBD1 | CASSLRTGVAEEQYF | TGCGCCAGCAGCCTTCGGACAGGGGTAGCGGAAGAGCAGTACTTC
TRBJ1-2 | - | TRBV5-1 | TRBD1 | CASSLGAGGNYGYTF | TGCGCCAGCAGCTTGGGCGCAGGGGGCAACTATGGCTACACCTTC
TRBJ2-7 | many | TRBV25-1 | - | CASSGGNLYEQYF | TGTGCCAGCAGTGGGGGGAATCTCTACGAGCAGTACTTC
TRBJ2-1 | many | TRBV5-1 | TRBD2 | CATAIELYSGNEQFF | TGCGCCACCGCAATTGAACTGTATAGCGGGAATGAGCAGTTCTTC
TRBJ2-1 | few | TRBV6-2/TRBV6-3 | TRBD2 | CASALAGGPYEQFF | TGTGCCAGCGCGCTAGCGGGGGGGCCCTATGAGCAGTTCTTC
TRBJ1-1 | many | TRBV5-4 | - | CASSRVGGANTEAFF | TGTGCCAGCAGCCGCGTCGGGGGAGCGAACACTGAAGCTTTCTTT
TRBJ2-5 | few | TRBV20-1 | TRBD1 | CSARGWDRQETQYF | TGCAGTGCCCGCGGATGGGACAGGCAAGAGACCCAGTACTTC
TRBJ2-3 | few | TRBV6-5 | - | CASRPVYLGGSDTQYF | TGTGCCAGCAGGCCTGTTTACCTCGGGGGTTCGGATACGCAGTATTTT
TRBJ2-3 | few | TRBV11-2 | TRBD2 | CASSLRRGGRDTQYF | TGTGCCAGCAGCTTAAGGCGGGGGGGCCGAGATACGCAGTATTTT
TRBJ1-5 | few | TRBV12-3/TRBV12-4 | - | CASSSGEGRSNQPQHF | TGTGCCAGCAGTTCAGGCGAGGGCAGAAGCAATCAGCCCCAGCATTTT
TRBJ2-2 | few | TRBV6-6 | - | CASSREMTGPNTGELFF | TGTGCCAGCAGTCGTGAGATGACGGGCCCGAACACCGGGGAGCTGTTTTTT
TRBJ2-1 | few | TRBV20-1 | TRBD2 | CSATGLAGATRNEQFF | TGCAGTGCCACGGGACTAGCGGGGGCGACACGGAATGAGCAGTTCTTC
TRBJ2-7 | medium-sized | TRBV4-3 | - | CASSLVGLSRGKQYF | TGCGCCAGCAGCCTCGTCGGACTCTCCCGGGGAAAGCAGTACTTC
TRBJ2-4 | - | TRBV29-1 | - | CSVGTGIAKNIQYF | TGCAGCGTTGGTACAGGAATAGCCAAAAACATTCAGTACTTC
TRBJ2-7 | few | TRBV5-1 | - | CASSDSGTTYEQYF | TGCGCCAGCAGCGATTCCGGGACAACATACGAGCAGTACTTC
TRBJ1-5 | many | TRBV4-2 | - | CASSQAGRFNQPQHF | TGTGCCAGCAGCCAAGCTGGCAGATTCAATCAGCCCCAGCATTTT
TRBJ2-1 | - | TRBV4-3 | - | CASSQDQARSSYNEQFF | TGCGCCAGCAGCCAAGATCAAGCGAGGAGCTCCTACAATGAGCAGTTCTTC
TRBJ1-5 | - | TRBV4-1 | - | CASSQDMLGNGGPQHF | TGCGCCAGCAGCCAAGATATGTTGGGGAATGGGGGGCCCCAGCATTTT
TRBJ2-7 | once | TRBV3-1 | - | CASSRPLGGTYEQYF | TGTGCCAGCAGCCGCCCACTCGGGGGTACCTACGAGCAGTACTTC
TRBJ2-7 | - | TRBV5-1 | - | CASSLGTPIYEQYF | TGCGCCAGCAGTCTCGGGACGCCGATCTACGAGCAGTACTTC
TRBJ1-6 | few | TRBV12-3/TRBV12-4 | - | CASGREGSPLHF | TGTGCCAGCGGCAGGGAGGGGTCACCCCTCCACTTT
TRBJ2-1 | few | TRBV10-1 | TRBD2 | CASSGGGTSEQFF | TGCGCCAGCAGTGGGGGGGGGACGAGTGAGCAGTTCTTC
TRBJ2-7 | many | TRBV7-6 | - | CASSQSAGWNYEQYF | TGTGCCAGCAGCCAGTCGGCAGGGTGGAACTACGAGCAGTACTTC
TRBJ2-5 | - | TRBV5-1 | - | CASSLSGTLEETQYF | TGCGCCAGCAGCTTGTCAGGGACACTGGAAGAGACCCAGTACTTC
TRBJ2-1 | few | TRBV2 | - | CASSVDSGNEQFF | TGTGCCAGCAGTGTTGATAGCGGTAATGAGCAGTTCTTC
TRBJ2-7 | - | TRBV4-3 | - | CASSRTLGDYEQYF | TGCGCCAGCAGCCGGACACTCGGGGACTACGAGCAGTACTTC
TRBJ2-1 | - | TRBV7-2 | TRBD2 | CASSVLAGARDEQFF | TGTGCCAGCAGCGTACTAGCGGGGGCACGGGATGAGCAGTTCTTC
TRBJ2-7 | many | TRBV5-4 | TRBD2 | CASSAAGGLSYEQYF | TGTGCCAGCAGCGCAGCGGGGGGTCTCTCCTACGAGCAGTACTTC